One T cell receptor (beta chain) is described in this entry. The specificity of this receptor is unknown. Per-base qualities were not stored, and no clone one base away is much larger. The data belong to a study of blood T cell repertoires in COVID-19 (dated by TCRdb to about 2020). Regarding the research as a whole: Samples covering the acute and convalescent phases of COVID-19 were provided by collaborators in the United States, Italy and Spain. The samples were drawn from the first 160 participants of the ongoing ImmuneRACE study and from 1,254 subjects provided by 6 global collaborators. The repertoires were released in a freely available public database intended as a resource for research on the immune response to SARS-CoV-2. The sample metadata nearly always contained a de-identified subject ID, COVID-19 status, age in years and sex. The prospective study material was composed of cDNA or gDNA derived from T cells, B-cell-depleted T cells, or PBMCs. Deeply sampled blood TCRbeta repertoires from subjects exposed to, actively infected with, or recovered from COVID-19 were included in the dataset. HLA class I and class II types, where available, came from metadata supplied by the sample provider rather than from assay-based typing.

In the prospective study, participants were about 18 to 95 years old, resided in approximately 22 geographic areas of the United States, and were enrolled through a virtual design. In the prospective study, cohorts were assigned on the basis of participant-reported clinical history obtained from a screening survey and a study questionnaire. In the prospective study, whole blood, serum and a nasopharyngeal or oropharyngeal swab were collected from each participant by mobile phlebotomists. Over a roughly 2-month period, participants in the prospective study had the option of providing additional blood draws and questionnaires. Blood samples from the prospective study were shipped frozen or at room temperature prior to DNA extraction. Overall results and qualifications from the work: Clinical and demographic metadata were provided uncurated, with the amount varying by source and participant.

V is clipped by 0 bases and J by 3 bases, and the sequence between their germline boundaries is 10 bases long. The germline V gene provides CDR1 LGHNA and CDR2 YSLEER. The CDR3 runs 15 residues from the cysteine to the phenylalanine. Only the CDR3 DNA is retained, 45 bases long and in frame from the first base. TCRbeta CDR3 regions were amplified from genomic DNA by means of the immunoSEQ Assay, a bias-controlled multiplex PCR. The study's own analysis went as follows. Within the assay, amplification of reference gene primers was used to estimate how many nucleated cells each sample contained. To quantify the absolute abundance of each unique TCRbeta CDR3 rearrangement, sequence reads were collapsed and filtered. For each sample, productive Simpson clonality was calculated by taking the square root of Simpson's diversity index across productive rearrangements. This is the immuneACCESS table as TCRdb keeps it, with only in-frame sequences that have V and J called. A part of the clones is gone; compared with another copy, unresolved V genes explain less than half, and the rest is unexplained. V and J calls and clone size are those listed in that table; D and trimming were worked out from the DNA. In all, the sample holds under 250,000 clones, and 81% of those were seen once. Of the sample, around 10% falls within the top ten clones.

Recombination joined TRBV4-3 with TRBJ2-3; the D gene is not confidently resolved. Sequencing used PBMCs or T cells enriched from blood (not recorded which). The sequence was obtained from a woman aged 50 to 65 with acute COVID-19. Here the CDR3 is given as CASSQDWRQTDTQYF. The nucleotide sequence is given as TGCGCCAGCAGCCAAGATTGGCGGCAAACAGATACGCAGTATTTT.